These T cell receptor beta chains were read from a single sample in a study of T cells in Graves' hyperthyroidism and ophthalmopathy. TCRdb used MiXCR to reprocess the multiplex PCR reads, holding one entry per CDR3 protein. The table has about 320,000 distinct CDR3 sequences, 16% seen once. The specimen was blood. These receptors were collected from a man aged 25-45 years with Graves' hyperthyroidism. Each CDR3 is given with its conserved first and last residue. Each record gives: V gene, clone size, J gene, D gene, CDR3 protein, CDR3 DNA. D genes are given only for firm matches. The size field is filled for only some rows; it gives once, few, many or a size class.

v_call: TRBV5-1; clone_size: .; j_call: TRBJ1-6; d_call: TRBD1; cdr3_aa: CASSSGTGLSPLHF; cdr3_nt: TGCGCCAGCAGCTCCGGGACAGGTCTTTCACCCCTCCACTTT
v_call: TRBV6-1; clone_size: .; j_call: TRBJ1-2; d_call: .; cdr3_aa: CASRVPGNYGYTF; cdr3_nt: TGTGCCAGCAGAGTCCCGGGAAACTATGGCTACACCTTC
v_call: TRBV20-1; clone_size: many; j_call: TRBJ2-1; d_call: .; cdr3_aa: CSARVWGYNEQFF; cdr3_nt: TGCAGTGCTAGAGTATGGGGTTATAATGAGCAGTTCTTC
v_call: TRBV7-2; clone_size: .; j_call: TRBJ2-3; d_call: TRBD1; cdr3_aa: CASHTPGTGTDTQYF; cdr3_nt: TGTGCCAGCCATACTCCCGGGACAGGAACAGATACGCAGTATTTT
v_call: TRBV19; clone_size: few; j_call: TRBJ2-7; d_call: .; cdr3_aa: CASSIDPSQGRYEQYF; cdr3_nt: TGTGCCAGTAGTATAGATCCGTCTCAGGGACGCTACGAGCAGTACTTC
v_call: TRBV20-1; clone_size: many; j_call: TRBJ2-7; d_call: TRBD1; cdr3_aa: CSAIQGWTGGTYEQYF; cdr3_nt: TGCAGTGCTATCCAGGGGTGGACAGGTGGGACCTACGAGCAGTACTTC
v_call: TRBV5-6; clone_size: few; j_call: TRBJ1-2; d_call: TRBD1; cdr3_aa: CASSWDSSGYTF; cdr3_nt: TGTGCCAGCAGCTGGGACAGCTCAGGCTACACCTTC
v_call: TRBV7-2; clone_size: many; j_call: TRBJ1-5; d_call: .; cdr3_aa: CASRLGNQPQHF; cdr3_nt: TGTGCCAGCAGGCTGGGGAATCAGCCCCAGCATTTT
v_call: TRBV20-1; clone_size: .; j_call: TRBJ2-5; d_call: TRBD1; cdr3_aa: CSARDQTGGGQETQYF; cdr3_nt: TGCAGTGCTAGAGATCAGACAGGGGGGGGCCAAGAGACCCAGTACTTC
v_call: TRBV28; clone_size: many; j_call: TRBJ2-7; d_call: .; cdr3_aa: CASSYGGLYEQYF; cdr3_nt: TGTGCCAGCAGTTACGGGGGCCTTTACGAGCAGTACTTC
v_call: TRBV4-1; clone_size: once; j_call: TRBJ2-2; d_call: TRBD2; cdr3_aa: CASSPLPGLAGGELFF; cdr3_nt: TGCGCCAGCAGCCCCCTACCGGGACTAGCGGGCGGGGAGCTGTTTTTT
v_call: TRBV19; clone_size: few; j_call: TRBJ2-1; d_call: TRBD1; cdr3_aa: CASSIRDSYGEQFF; cdr3_nt: TGTGCCAGTAGTATAAGGGACAGCTACGGTGAGCAGTTCTTC
v_call: TRBV7-9; clone_size: .; j_call: TRBJ1-5; d_call: .; cdr3_aa: CASSLDPAAENQPQHF; cdr3_nt: TGTGCCAGCAGCTTAGATCCGGCCGCCGAAAATCAGCCCCAGCATTTT
v_call: TRBV18; clone_size: many; j_call: TRBJ1-2; d_call: .; cdr3_aa: CASSPPFASGYTF; cdr3_nt: TGTGCCAGCTCACCACCGTTTGCCAGCGGCTACACCTTC
v_call: TRBV4-2; clone_size: many; j_call: TRBJ2-7; d_call: .; cdr3_aa: CASSQDRSGSYEQYF; cdr3_nt: TGTGCCAGCAGCCAAGATCGTAGCGGATCCTACGAGCAGTACTTC
v_call: TRBV11-2; clone_size: many; j_call: TRBJ1-1; d_call: .; cdr3_aa: CASSFGPWETEAFF; cdr3_nt: TGTGCCAGCAGCTTTGGGCCATGGGAAACTGAAGCTTTCTTT
v_call: TRBV28; clone_size: .; j_call: TRBJ2-7; d_call: .; cdr3_aa: CASRAAGPSYEQYF; cdr3_nt: TGTGCCAGCAGAGCTGCGGGACCTTCCTACGAGCAGTACTTC
v_call: TRBV30; clone_size: many; j_call: TRBJ2-2; d_call: .; cdr3_aa: CAWGSLGELFF; cdr3_nt: TGTGCCTGGGGATCCCTCGGGGAGCTGTTTTTT
v_call: TRBV6-5; clone_size: .; j_call: TRBJ1-3; d_call: .; cdr3_aa: CASSYEGGGRSGNTIYF; cdr3_nt: TGTGCCAGCAGTTACGAAGGGGGGGGCCGCTCTGGAAACACCATATATTTT
v_call: TRBV5-1; clone_size: many; j_call: TRBJ2-3; d_call: TRBD2; cdr3_aa: CASSSTSGIGTDTQYF; cdr3_nt: TGCGCCAGCAGCTCGACTAGCGGGATAGGCACAGATACGCAGTATTTT
v_call: TRBV28; clone_size: many; j_call: TRBJ1-1; d_call: .; cdr3_aa: CASSPAGLSNTEAFF; cdr3_nt: TGTGCCAGCAGTCCGGCGGGACTTTCGAACACTGAAGCTTTCTTT
v_call: TRBV18; clone_size: many; j_call: TRBJ1-1; d_call: TRBD1; cdr3_aa: CASSPDGTGQAFF; cdr3_nt: TGTGCCAGCTCACCAGACGGGACAGGTCAAGCTTTCTTT
v_call: TRBV15; clone_size: few; j_call: TRBJ2-1; d_call: .; cdr3_aa: CATSRDAGTWNEQFF; cdr3_nt: TGTGCCACCAGCAGAGATGCAGGGACATGGAATGAGCAGTTCTTC
v_call: TRBV6-1; clone_size: .; j_call: TRBJ2-5; d_call: .; cdr3_aa: CASRQTGARETQYF; cdr3_nt: TGTGCCAGCAGACAGACGGGCGCCCGGGAGACCCAGTACTTC
v_call: TRBV10-3; clone_size: .; j_call: TRBJ1-1; d_call: .; cdr3_aa: CAISEYRAGNTEAFF; cdr3_nt: TGTGCCATCAGTGAGTACAGGGCCGGGAACACTGAAGCTTTCTTT
v_call: TRBV20-1; clone_size: many; j_call: TRBJ2-5; d_call: TRBD1; cdr3_aa: CSARDVDREETQYF; cdr3_nt: TGCAGTGCTAGAGATGTCGACAGGGAGGAGACCCAGTACTTC
v_call: TRBV6-1; clone_size: many; j_call: TRBJ1-2; d_call: .; cdr3_aa: CASSVQGSNYGYTF; cdr3_nt: TGTGCCAGCAGTGTTCAGGGTTCCAACTATGGCTACACCTTC
v_call: TRBV20-1; clone_size: .; j_call: TRBJ1-5; d_call: .; cdr3_aa: CSAGRTDSILGTQPQHF; cdr3_nt: TGCAGTGCTGGGAGGACGGATTCAATCCTAGGCACTCAGCCCCAGCATTTT
v_call: TRBV7-2; clone_size: many; j_call: TRBJ2-1; d_call: TRBD1; cdr3_aa: CASAPWDRGTNEQFF; cdr3_nt: TGTGCCAGCGCCCCTTGGGACAGGGGAACAAATGAGCAGTTCTTC
v_call: TRBV10-1; clone_size: many; j_call: TRBJ1-1; d_call: .; cdr3_aa: CASSELRETAWAFF; cdr3_nt: TGCGCCAGCAGTGAGTTACGAGAGACCGCCTGGGCTTTCTTT
v_call: TRBV30; clone_size: .; j_call: TRBJ2-1; d_call: TRBD2; cdr3_aa: CAWDPGTSPNEQFF; cdr3_nt: TGTGCCTGGGATCCCGGGACTAGTCCAAATGAGCAGTTCTTC
v_call: TRBV12-3/TRBV12-4; clone_size: many; j_call: TRBJ2-7; d_call: TRBD2; cdr3_aa: CASSPPGTSPNNEQYF; cdr3_nt: TGTGCCAGCAGTCCCCCCGGGACTAGCCCAAATAACGAGCAGTACTTC
v_call: TRBV7-9; clone_size: many; j_call: TRBJ2-3; d_call: TRBD1; cdr3_aa: CASSDNRGADTQYF; cdr3_nt: TGTGCCAGCAGCGATAACAGGGGGGCAGATACGCAGTATTTT
v_call: TRBV5-1; clone_size: many; j_call: TRBJ2-1; d_call: .; cdr3_aa: CASSLAEVSYNEQFF; cdr3_nt: TGCGCCAGCAGCTTGGCGGAGGTATCTTACAATGAGCAGTTCTTC
v_call: TRBV5-6; clone_size: few; j_call: TRBJ1-5; d_call: TRBD1; cdr3_aa: CASSFYQGAGQPQHF; cdr3_nt: TGTGCCAGCAGCTTCTATCAGGGGGCAGGGCAGCCCCAGCATTTT
v_call: TRBV11-2; clone_size: many; j_call: TRBJ2-2; d_call: .; cdr3_aa: CASSRNTGELFF; cdr3_nt: TGTGCCAGCAGCCGGAACACCGGGGAGCTGTTTTTT
v_call: TRBV6-5; clone_size: few; j_call: TRBJ2-1; d_call: .; cdr3_aa: CASSYTGGNEQFF; cdr3_nt: TGTGCCAGCAGTTACACCGGGGGCAATGAGCAGTTCTTC
v_call: TRBV5-1; clone_size: few; j_call: TRBJ2-1; d_call: .; cdr3_aa: CASSLGRTYNEQFF; cdr3_nt: TGCGCCAGCAGCTTGGGAAGAACCTACAATGAGCAGTTCTTC
v_call: TRBV20-1; clone_size: many; j_call: TRBJ2-7; d_call: .; cdr3_aa: CSANRGSEQYF; cdr3_nt: TGCAGTGCCAATCGGGGCTCCGAGCAGTACTTC
v_call: TRBV12-3/TRBV12-4; clone_size: .; j_call: TRBJ2-4; d_call: .; cdr3_aa: CASSPGTGEIAGGWPKIAKNIQYF; cdr3_nt: TGTGCCAGCAGCCCCGGGACAGGGGAAATAGCGGGAGGGTGGCCCAAGATAGCCAAAAACATTCAGTACTTC
v_call: TRBV5-4; clone_size: few; j_call: TRBJ2-1; d_call: TRBD1; cdr3_aa: CASSLEGTGRNEQFF; cdr3_nt: TGTGCCAGCAGCTTGGAGGGGACAGGACGTAATGAGCAGTTCTTC
v_call: TRBV11-2; clone_size: few; j_call: TRBJ2-7; d_call: .; cdr3_aa: CASSLVLASYEQYF; cdr3_nt: TGTGCCAGCAGCTTAGTTCTAGCGTCCTACGAGCAGTACTTC
v_call: TRBV7-8; clone_size: few; j_call: TRBJ1-5; d_call: .; cdr3_aa: CASSLEAYSPNQPQHF; cdr3_nt: TGTGCCAGCAGCTTAGAGGCATACAGCCCAAATCAGCCCCAGCATTTT
v_call: TRBV29-1; clone_size: few; j_call: TRBJ1-1; d_call: .; cdr3_aa: CSVRPLGGRTEAFF; cdr3_nt: TGCAGCGTTCGCCCTCTAGGGGGGAGGACTGAAGCTTTCTTT
v_call: TRBV2; clone_size: many; j_call: TRBJ1-2; d_call: .; cdr3_aa: CASSESTGLRGYTF; cdr3_nt: TGTGCCAGCAGTGAGAGTACAGGGCTGCGCGGCTACACCTTC
v_call: TRBV7-9; clone_size: few; j_call: TRBJ1-1; d_call: .; cdr3_aa: CASSSTTTTARSAFF; cdr3_nt: TGTGCCAGCAGCTCCACAACGACGACAGCCCGCTCAGCTTTCTTT
v_call: TRBV5-1; clone_size: .; j_call: TRBJ1-3; d_call: .; cdr3_aa: CASSLEGTGNTIYF; cdr3_nt: TGCGCCAGCAGCTTGGAAGGGACAGGAAACACCATATATTTT
v_call: TRBV19; clone_size: many; j_call: TRBJ2-1; d_call: .; cdr3_aa: CASSPGGGGNYNEQFF; cdr3_nt: TGTGCCAGTAGTCCCGGGGGTGGCGGGAATTACAATGAGCAGTTCTTC
v_call: TRBV28; clone_size: many; j_call: TRBJ1-6; d_call: .; cdr3_aa: CASSLGRSGVMGSPLHF; cdr3_nt: TGTGCCAGCAGTTTGGGCAGGTCAGGGGTAATGGGGTCACCCCTCCACTTT
v_call: TRBV20-1; clone_size: .; j_call: TRBJ2-3; d_call: .; cdr3_aa: CTSQGLNTDTQYF; cdr3_nt: TGCACCTCGCAGGGACTTAACACAGATACGCAGTATTTT
v_call: TRBV6-5; clone_size: .; j_call: TRBJ1-5; d_call: .; cdr3_aa: CASVVIERNRQPQHF; cdr3_nt: TGTGCCAGCGTTGTGATCGAAAGAAACAGGCAGCCCCAGCATTTT